This entry lists 17 T cell receptor beta chains sequenced from one sample in a study of technical replicates of blood from a handful of donors. This table comes from immunoSEQ multiplex PCR, and its TCRdb copy is limited to in-frame clones, with some not included. This sample yields 74,000 or so clones, of which 85% to 95% are seen a single time; approximately 0.4% belongs to the top ten. Specimen: T cells isolated from PBMCs. These receptors were collected from a human donor in good health.

J is TRBJ1-2 and V is TRBV5-1, with no clear D. Deletions cut 3 bases from V and 3 bases from J, with 21 bases between. The CDR3 runs 17 residues. Per germline, CDR1 SGHRS and CDR2 YFSETQ. This CDR3 is CASSSPEAEVGDYGYTF. In DNA, the CDR3 is TGCGCCAGCAGCTCTCCGGAGGCCGAGGTGGGAGACTATGGCTACACCTTC.

The chain has TRBV2 and TRBJ1-5; 7 bases map to TRBD1. With 4 bases clipped from V and 6 bases from J, the junction kept 12 bases outside the gene matches. Germline CDR1 reads SNHLY; CDR2 reads FYNNEI. The CDR3 is made up of 16 amino acids. CDR3 nucleotides: TGTGCCAGCAGTGGCAACCAACAGGGGCGCGCTCAGCCCCAGCATTTT. Translated: CASSGNQQGRAQPQHF.

V and J are TRBV11-2 and TRBJ2-1; 9 nucleotides align to TRBD2. Losses at the gene ends were 5 bases for V and 4 bases for J; bases not matched to a gene: 9. The length of the CDR3 is 16 residues. Looked up from germline, CDR1 is SGHAT and CDR2 is FQNNGV. The CDR3 is CASSPVGAGGYNEQFF. The CDR3 DNA is TGTGCCAGCAGCCCGGTCGGGGCGGGAGGGTACAATGAGCAGTTCTTC.

The gene calls are TRBV21-1 and TRBJ2-7; the table calls TRBD1, which could not be checked here. TRBV21-1 is termed a pseudogene. The CDR3 covers 15 residues. The CDR3 DNA sequence: TGTGCCAGCAGCAAAAATGGACAGGGGTTAGGGGAGCAGTACTTC. Translated: CASSKNGQGLGEQYF.

V usage is TRBV18 and J usage is TRBJ2-7, with a possible D match to TRBD1 (6 bases). The CDR3 has 12 residues. Trimming left V 3 bases short and J 5 bases short, with 8 bases between. CDR1 KGHSH and CDR2 LQKENI come from the germline V gene. The CDR3 DNA sequence: TGTGCCAGCTCACCTACAGGGCACGAGCAGTACTTC. As protein: CASSPTGHEQYF.

The chain has TRBV30 and TRBJ2-5; possible D gene TRBD1, 6 bases. The V gene lost 0 bases and the J gene lost 5 bases, with 22 bases spanning the gap. There are 17 residues in the CDR3. Germline CDR1 reads GTSNPN; CDR2 reads SVGIG (reference sequence). The CDR3 spells CAWSVNRLLGARETQYF. The CDR3 nucleotides read TGTGCCTGGAGTGTAAACCGTCTTCTGGGGGCGCGGGAGACCCAGTACTTC.

The chain is built from TRBV4-3 and TRBJ1-3, with D hard to call. Trimming took 0 bases from V and 7 from J, leaving 13 bases between them. The CDR3 is made up of 15 amino acids. Germline lookup yields CDR1 LGHNA and CDR2 YSLEER. Here the CDR3 reads CASSQESGNENTIYF. The CDR3 region has the DNA TGCGCCAGCAGCCAAGAATCCGGGAATGAGAACACCATATATTTT.

V is TRBV29-1 and J is TRBJ1-3; D is unresolved. V lost 6 bases and J lost 2, with 11 bases in between. The CDR3 loop spans 13 amino acids. Looked up from germline, CDR1 is SQVTM and CDR2 is ANQGSEA. The DNA for the CDR3 is TGCAGCGTCGGGTCGTCGGCTGGAAACACCATATATTTT. Residues: CSVGSSAGNTIYF.

V is TRBV30 and J is TRBJ2-3, with 7 bases fitting TRBD2. V trimming: 0 bases; J trimming: 5 bases; junction bases outside the gene matches: 5. The CDR3 contains 14 residues. Germline V gives CDR1 GTSNPN, CDR2 SVGIG (reference sequence). CDR3 sequence (DNA): TGTGCCTGGAGTGTAGGCGGGGGAGGAGATACGCAGTATTTT. Translating it yields CAWSVGGGGDTQYF.

The rearrangement uses TRBV19 and TRBJ2-3; a possible D gene is TRBD2 (6 bases). The germline V gene encodes CDR1 LNHDA and CDR2 SQIVND (reference sequence). V was cut by 2 bases and J by 0 bases, with 9 bases left in between. The CDR3 length is 15 residues. The CDR3 DNA reads TGTGCCAGTAGTATATACAGCGGGAGCACAGATACGCAGTATTTT. Encoded protein: CASSIYSGSTDTQYF.

This sequence joins TRBV27 and TRBJ2-7; tentative D call: TRBD2 (6 bases). The V gene lost 3 bases and the J gene lost 3 bases, with 12 bases spanning the gap. Germline CDR1 is MNHEY and CDR2 is SMNVEV (reference sequence). This CDR3 region has 14 residues. CDR3: CASSLQGLNYEQYF. In nucleotides, the CDR3 is TGTGCCAGCAGTTTGCAGGGACTGAACTACGAGCAGTACTTC.

The gene calls are TRBV7-3 and TRBJ2-7, with D maybe TRBD1 (5 bases). The germline V gene has CDR1 SGHTA and CDR2 FQGTGA. V was clipped by 2 bases and J by 0 bases, with 20 bases between them. CDR3 length: 18 amino acids. The CDR3 region is CASSLGATYGETSYEQYF. CDR3 nucleotide sequence: TGTGCCAGCAGCTTAGGGGCCACGTACGGCGAAACCTCCTACGAGCAGTACTTC.

The V and J genes are TRBV11-2 and TRBJ2-1; 9 bases are shared with TRBD2. Germline assignment: CDR1 SGHAT and CDR2 FQNNGV. V trimming: 3 bases; J trimming: 4 bases; junction bases outside the gene matches: 4. The CDR3 runs 15 residues. The CDR3 coding sequence is TGTGCCAGCAGCTTTAGCGGGAGAGAATACAATGAGCAGTTCTTC. It codes for CASSFSGREYNEQFF.

The V gene is TRBV29-1, the J gene TRBJ2-2; TRBD2 aligns across 14 bases. There are 18 residues in the CDR3. The junction had 12 bases not matched to a gene; V was cut back by 6 bases and J by 3 bases. CDR1 and CDR2 from the germline V gene are SQVTM and ANQGSEA. The CDR3 DNA is TGCAGCGTCCCAGCTACGGGACTAGCGGGAGATGACACCGGGGAGCTGTTTTTT. Protein: CSVPATGLAGDDTGELFF.

The V call is TRBV6-1, the J call TRBJ1-2; D is unresolved. The CDR3 spans 15 residues. Germline CDR1 MNHNS, CDR2 SASEGT. Trimming shortened V by 3 bases and J by 2 bases, and 13 bases separated the two germline ends. CDR3 nucleotide sequence: TGTGCCAGCAGTGAGGGCTGGGCAGCCAACTATGGCTACACCTTC. Its protein product is CASSEGWAANYGYTF.

This chain joins TRBV5-1 and TRBJ2-2; 11 positions agree with TRBD2. The CDR3 runs to 17 residues. Per germline, CDR1 SGHRS and CDR2 YFSETQ. V shed 0 bases, J shed 1 base, and the junction held 2 bases outside the gene matches. The CDR3 protein is CASSLAGLAGNTGELFF. The CDR3 DNA follows: TGCGCCAGCAGCTTGGCTGGACTAGCGGGGAACACCGGGGAGCTGTTTTTT.

The chain couples TRBV27 to TRBJ2-1, with D maybe TRBD1 (6 bases). In germline, CDR1 is MNHEY, CDR2 SMNVEV (reference sequence). The ends were cut back, 4 bases at V and 11 bases at J, with 9 bases in the middle. The CDR3 is 11 residues long. This CDR3 reads CASSSTGKQFF. For the CDR3, the DNA is TGTGCCAGCAGTTCCACAGGGAAGCAGTTCTTC.